Listed below are T cell receptor beta chains from one sample, sequenced in a study of immune evolution from preneoplasia to lung adenocarcinoma. Sequencing used immunoSEQ multiplex PCR; TCRdb keeps in-frame clones, though not all of them. Of over 5,000 clones in the sample, over 75% were seen once. The source material was FFPE normal lung tissue adjacent to the tumor. The receptors derive from a person aged 50-69 years with lung adenocarcinoma. CDR3s include the opening cysteine and the closing phenylalanine or tryptophan. D genes are given only for firm matches. Expanded clones are given a class, and other clones once, few, many or no size at all.

clone size	D gene	V gene	J gene	CDR3 protein	CDR3 DNA
few	.	TRBV27	TRBJ2-3	CASSLAHPTDTQYF	TGTGCCAGCAGTTTAGCTCACCCCACAGATACGCAGTATTTT
.	.	TRBV6-5	TRBJ2-7	CASSYLEGAYEQYF	TGTGCCAGCAGTTACCTGGAGGGGGCCTACGAGCAGTACTTC
once	.	TRBV6-4	TRBJ2-7	CASSPDSDSYEQYF	TGTGCCAGCAGTCCCGACAGTGATTCCTACGAGCAGTACTTC
once	.	TRBV2	TRBJ1-4	CASRGVYNEKLFF	TGTGCCAGCAGAGGGGTTTATAATGAAAAACTGTTTTTT
.	.	TRBV5-1	TRBJ2-3	CASSQGGTADTQYF	TGCGCCAGCAGCCAGGGGGGGACTGCGGATACGCAGTATTTT
.	TRBD2	TRBV2	TRBJ2-5	CASSETSGIGTQYF	TGTGCCAGCAGTGAGACTAGCGGGATAGGGACCCAGTACTTC
.	TRBD2	TRBV7-3	TRBJ2-1	CASSPLLAPYNEQFF	TGTGCCAGCAGCCCCCTACTAGCGCCCTACAATGAGCAGTTCTTC
.	.	TRBV5-1	TRBJ1-1	CASSPDRTAMNTEAFF	TGCGCCAGCAGCCCCGACAGGACAGCTATGAACACTGAAGCTTTCTTT
.	.	TRBV6-4	TRBJ2-6	CASSDTNSGANVLTF	TGTGCCAGCAGTGACACCAACTCTGGGGCCAACGTCCTGACTTTC
.	TRBD2	TRBV7-2	TRBJ2-7	CASSSLTSGSYEQYF	TGTGCCAGCAGCTCCCTGACTAGCGGGAGCTACGAGCAGTACTTC
.	TRBD2	TRBV9	TRBJ2-3	CASSVEDSGSGLAQYF	TGTGCCAGCAGCGTAGAGGATAGCGGGAGCGGACTCGCGCAGTATTTT
.	.	TRBV6-1	TRBJ1-5	CASTRLGSDDQPQHF	TGTGCCAGCACTCGCCTGGGGTCAGACGATCAGCCCCAGCATTTT
.	.	TRBV4-1	TRBJ2-5	CASSLSVGRVQETQYF	TGCGCCAGCAGCCTGTCAGTAGGACGGGTCCAAGAGACCCAGTACTTC
.	.	TRBV19	TRBJ1-4	CASSSPGEAKLFF	TGTGCCAGTAGTTCACCAGGGGAGGCGAAACTGTTTTTT
.	.	TRBV29-1	TRBJ2-1	CSVEDPERSSYNEQFF	TGCAGCGTTGAAGATCCAGAGCGGAGCTCCTACAATGAGCAGTTCTTC
.	.	TRBV9	TRBJ2-1	CASTPTSSYNEQFF	TGTGCCAGCACCCCCACCAGCTCCTACAATGAGCAGTTCTTC
.	.	TRBV30	TRBJ2-2	CAWSVRRVDTGELFF	TGTGCCTGGAGTGTACGCAGGGTAGACACCGGGGAGCTGTTTTTT
.	TRBD2	TRBV2	TRBJ2-3	CASSRGVAADTQYF	TGTGCCAGCAGTCGGGGGGTTGCCGCAGATACGCAGTATTTT
.	.	TRBV5-1	TRBJ2-7	CASSLVAGRVSYEQYF	TGCGCCAGCAGCTTGGTTGCGGGCCGCGTTTCGTACGAGCAGTACTTC
.	TRBD2	TRBV2	TRBJ2-5	CASSQMRLAAEGTQYF	TGTGCCAGCAGTCAGATGAGACTAGCGGCCGAGGGGACCCAGTACTTC
.	TRBD2	TRBV5-1	TRBJ2-7	CASSLVQTSGQGEQYF	TGCGCCAGCAGCTTGGTCCAGACTAGCGGCCAAGGCGAGCAGTACTTC
.	.	TRBV5-6	TRBJ1-1	CASSLVFRNQLNTEAFF	TGTGCCAGCAGCTTGGTATTCAGGAATCAACTGAACACTGAAGCTTTCTTT
.	TRBD2	TRBV7-9	TRBJ2-7	CASSRPTTSGEKQYF	TGTGCCAGCAGCCGGCCGACGACTAGCGGAGAAAAGCAGTACTTC
.	.	TRBV9	TRBJ2-5	CASSVGRSQRETQYF	TGTGCCAGCAGCGTAGGTCGATCCCAGAGGGAGACCCAGTACTTC
.	.	TRBV15	TRBJ2-2	CATSREGLTSGELFF	TGTGCCACCAGCAGGGAGGGACTCACGTCCGGGGAGCTGTTTTTT
.	.	TRBV6-6	TRBJ1-1	CASSYTENTEAFF	TGTGCCAGCAGTTACACAGAAAACACTGAAGCTTTCTTT
.	TRBD1	TRBV10-3	TRBJ2-7	CAISETGGSTYEQYF	TGTGCCATCAGTGAGACAGGGGGCTCGACCTACGAGCAGTACTTC
.	.	TRBV28	TRBJ1-3	CASSFSGVNTIYF	TGTGCCAGCAGTTTCTCGGGGGTAAACACCATATATTTT
.	.	TRBV28	TRBJ2-1	CASSLVESYNEQFF	TGTGCCAGCAGTTTGGTCGAGTCCTACAATGAGCAGTTCTTC
.	.	TRBV11-3	TRBJ2-1	CASRSRAEQFF	TGTGCCAGCAGGAGCCGCGCTGAGCAGTTCTTC
.	TRBD2	TRBV28	TRBJ2-7	CASSWKAGTSRYEQYF	TGTGCCAGCAGTTGGAAGGCCGGGACTAGCAGATACGAGCAGTACTTC
few	TRBD1	TRBV5-1	TRBJ2-7	CASSDRTGVSYEQYF	TGCGCCAGCAGCGATCGTACAGGGGTCTCCTACGAGCAGTACTTC
.	.	TRBV7-3	TRBJ1-1	CASSGDRNTEAFF	TGTGCCAGCTCTGGGGACCGAAACACTGAAGCTTTCTTT
.	TRBD1	TRBV7-7	TRBJ2-1	CASSQFQGDNEQFF	TGTGCTAGCAGCCAGTTTCAGGGGGACAATGAGCAGTTCTTC
.	.	TRBV6-5	TRBJ1-5	CASGSDNQPQHF	TGTGCCAGTGGGAGTGACAATCAGCCCCAACATTTT